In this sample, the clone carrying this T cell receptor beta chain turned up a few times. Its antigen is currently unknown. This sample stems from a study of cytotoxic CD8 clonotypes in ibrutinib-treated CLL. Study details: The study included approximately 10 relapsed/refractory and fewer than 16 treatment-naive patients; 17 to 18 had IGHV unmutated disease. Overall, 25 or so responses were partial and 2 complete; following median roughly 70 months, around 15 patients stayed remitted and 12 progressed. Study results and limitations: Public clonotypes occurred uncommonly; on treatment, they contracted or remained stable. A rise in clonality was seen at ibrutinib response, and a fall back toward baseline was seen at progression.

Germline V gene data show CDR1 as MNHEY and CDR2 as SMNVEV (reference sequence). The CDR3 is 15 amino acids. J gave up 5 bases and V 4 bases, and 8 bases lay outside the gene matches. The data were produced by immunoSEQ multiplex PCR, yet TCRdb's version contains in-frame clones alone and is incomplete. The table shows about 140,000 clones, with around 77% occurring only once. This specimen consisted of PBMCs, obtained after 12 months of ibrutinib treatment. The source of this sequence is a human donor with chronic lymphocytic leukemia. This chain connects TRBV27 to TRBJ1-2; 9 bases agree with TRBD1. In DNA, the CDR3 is TGTGCCAGCAGTTCCGGGACAGGGAGGATTTATGGCTACACCTTC. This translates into CASSSGTGRIYGYTF.